Below, 10 T cell receptor beta chains from the same sample are listed, as sequenced in a study of blood T cell repertoires in COVID-19. Data came from immunoSEQ multiplex PCR; TCRdb stores just in-frame clones and leaves some out. The table records tens of thousands of clones, around 81% of them present only once. Sequenced input: peripheral blood. Every receptor here comes from a man aged 70-80 years with acute or convalescent COVID-19.

The chain combines TRBV29-1 with TRBJ2-1; no firm D call. The ends were cut back, 4 bases at V and 0 bases at J, with 10 bases in the middle. Germline V gene sequence: CDR1 SQVTM, CDR2 ANQGSEA. The CDR3 spans 14 residues. The CDR3 here is CSVASLSSYNEQFF. The CDR3 DNA reads as TGCAGCGTTGCGTCGTTGAGCTCCTACAATGAGCAGTTCTTC.

The rearrangement links TRBV27 to TRBJ1-2; TRBD1 aligns across 12 bases. V dropped 0 bases and J dropped 3; count of bases not matched to a gene: 5. The CDR3 length is 17 residues. CDR1 and CDR2 (germline): MNHEY, SMNVEV (reference sequence). The CDR3 nucleotides are TGTGCCAGCAGTTTATCCGGGACAGGGGGCGCGCACTATGGCTACACCTTC. Amino acids: CASSLSGTGGAHYGYTF.

The chain carries TRBV6-5 and TRBJ2-5, with TRBD2 matching 7 bases. CDR1 and CDR2 from the germline V gene are MNHEY and SVGAGI. The V gene end was trimmed by 2 bases and the J gene end by 4 bases; junction bases not matched to a gene: 10. CDR3 length equals 16 residues. CDR3 coding DNA: TGTGCCAGCAGTTACCCCCGGACTAGTGCGGCAGAGACCCAGTACTTC. This translates into CASSYPRTSAAETQYF.

V gene TRBV23-1 combines with J gene TRBJ2-7; the match to TRBD2 covers 9 bases. TRBV23-1 is an ORF; its function is uncertain. The CDR3 length is 20 residues. V dropped 4 bases and J dropped 0; count of bases not matched to a gene: 19. CDR3 protein: CASSLNDMGGRLADSYEQYF. DNA for the CDR3: TGCGCCAGCAGTCTCAACGACATGGGGGGGCGACTAGCGGACTCCTACGAGCAGTACTTC.

The chain's CDR3 is CASSLTRTGGTDTQYF. The CDR3 DNA sequence: TGCGCCAGCAGCTTGACTCGGACCGGGGGCACAGATACGCAGTATTTT. The chain links TRBV5-1 to TRBJ2-3; D perhaps matches TRBD2 (5 bases). CDR1 SGHRS and CDR2 YFSETQ come from the germline V gene. The CDR3 totals 16 residues. Trimming shortened V by 1 base and J by 1 base, and 13 bases separated the two germline ends.

The chain couples TRBV9 to TRBJ2-1; 7 nucleotides line up with TRBD2. The CDR3 extends over 15 amino acids. The trim removed 4 bases at V and 6 bases at J, leaving 10 bases unmatched. Per the germline V gene, CDR1 is SGDLS and CDR2 is YYNGEE. CDR3 DNA: TGTGCCAGCAGCAGGGTTGGGGGAGGGGTCAATGAGCAGTTCTTC. Translated: CASSRVGGGVNEQFF.

This chain uses TRBV2 with TRBJ2-1, with 12 nucleotides matching TRBD2. With 7 bases clipped from V and 8 bases from J, the junction kept 6 bases outside the gene matches. The V gene's germline CDR1 is SNHLY and CDR2 FYNNEI. CDR3 size: 14 residues. CDR3 loop: CASTTSGGWDEQFF. The CDR3, as DNA: TGTGCCAGCACGACTAGCGGGGGTTGGGATGAGCAGTTCTTC.

This rearrangement joins TRBV5-6 to TRBJ1-3; D is uncertain. The CDR3 is 14 amino acids. V was pared by 4 bases and J by 4 bases, with 12 bases between. CDR1 is SGHDT and CDR2 is YYEEEE in the germline V gene. CDR3: CASSRRTFGNTIYF. Written as DNA, the CDR3 is TGTGCCAGCAGCCGCCGCACTTTCGGAAACACCATATATTTT.

This sequence joins TRBV5-1 and TRBJ2-1, with 13 bases lining up with TRBD2. The CDR3 covers 15 residues. The junction had 4 bases not matched to a gene; V was cut back by 1 base and J by 9 bases. Germline V gene sequence: CDR1 SGHRS, CDR2 YFSETQ. This chain's CDR3 is CASSLTSGGALEQFF. For the CDR3, the DNA is TGCGCCAGCAGCTTGACTAGCGGGGGGGCGCTTGAGCAGTTCTTC.

V is TRBV29-1 and J is TRBJ1-2; 8 nucleotides align to TRBD1. The CDR3 loop spans 14 amino acids. Germline trimming cut 2 bases from V and 4 bases from J; bases unmatched to any gene: 6. CDR1 and CDR2 from the germline V gene are SQVTM and ANQGSEA. The CDR3 DNA reads as TGCAGCGTTGAAACGACAGGGGCCTTCTATGGCTACACCTTC. As protein: CSVETTGAFYGYTF.